This T cell receptor beta chain was sequenced during a study of low-dose radiotherapy and immunotherapy resistance in tumors. Study details: One day prior to radiation and immunotherapy, intravenous cyclophosphamide at 200 mg/m2 was given, repeated every two weeks. Daily oral aspirin at 300 mg began on cycle 1 day 1 and lasted four cycles.

Described time point: after trial treatment. Treatment in this sample: LDRT plus nivolumab, ipilimumab, low-dose cyclophosphamide and aspirin (RACIN trial). Each patient who was eligible had an advanced solid tumor with no tumor-infiltrating lymphocytes. This CDR3 has 15 residues. Germline-derived CDR1 and CDR2 are SGHRS and YFSETQ. The V and J ends lost 0 bases and 0 bases respectively, with 7 bases between them. First-strand cDNA used TRAV- and TRBV-specific primers, covering alpha and beta chains. A constant-region primer paired with the V-primer adapter amplified TCRs over about 19 PCR cycles. TCRdb itself ran the reads through MiXCR, one entry per CDR3 protein. This sample yields 95,000 to 100,000 distinct CDR3 sequences, of which less than 25% are seen a single time; approximately 4% belongs to the top ten.

The V and J genes are TRBV5-1 and TRBJ2-1, with D perhaps TRBD2 (6 bases). Sequenced here: PBMCs, sampled after low-dose radiotherapy plus immunotherapy. The sequence derives from a male donor with prostate cancer. CDR3 sequence (DNA): TGCGCCAGCAGCTTGGACGGGAGCTCCTACAATGAGCAGTTCTTC. It codes for CASSLDGSSYNEQFF.